Each of the 28 T cell receptor beta chains below was sequenced from the same sample in a study of T cell responses to AZD1222 COVID-19 vaccine. Method: immunoSEQ multiplex PCR; TCRdb's copy keeps in-frame clones and lacks some. This sample has about 99,000 clones, with 85% to 95% found just once. The sequencing here drew on peripheral blood, taken on day 0 of AZD1222 vaccination. The receptors originated from an adult in good health.

The rearrangement uses TRBV4-2 and TRBJ1-2, with D hard to call. Trimming shortened V by 0 bases and J by 1 base, and 12 bases separated the two germline ends. The germline V gene has CDR1 LGHNA and CDR2 YNFKEQ. This CDR3 is built from 16 residues. The CDR3 bases are TGTGCCAGCAGCCAAGATCTGGTGGGCTTTAACTATGGCTACACCTTC. Its translation: CASSQDLVGFNYGYTF.

The gene calls are TRBV3-1 (or the pseudogene TRBV3-2) and TRBJ2-7; 11 positions agree with TRBD2. Trimming cost V 0 bases and J 2 bases; bases outside gene matches: 12. The V gene's germline CDR1 is LGHDT and CDR2 YNNKEL (reference sequence). CDR3 size: 19 residues. The CDR3 loop is CASSQDTHGTSGLTYEQYF. CDR3 in DNA: TGTGCCAGCAGCCAAGATACCCACGGGACTAGCGGACTAACCTACGAGCAGTACTTC.

V and J are TRBV4-1 and TRBJ2-1, with 13 bases matching TRBD2. The CDR3 consists of 17 residues. Unmatched junction bases numbered 1, after V lost 0 bases and J lost 2 bases. Germline V gene data show CDR1 as MGHRA and CDR2 as YSYEKL. In DNA form, the CDR3 reads TGCGCCAGCAGCCAAGAACTAGCGGGGGGGCCCTACAATGAGCAGTTCTTC. This codes for CASSQELAGGPYNEQFF.

The V call is TRBV30, the J call TRBJ1-2; D not resolved. Germline V gene sequence: CDR1 GTSNPN, CDR2 SVGIG (reference sequence). The CDR3 runs 11 residues. The V end lost 5 bases, the J end lost 4 bases, and 8 bases lay between the germline ends. The CDR3 here is CAWGLLYGYTF. The CDR3 DNA reads as TGTGCCTGGGGACTGCTCTATGGCTACACCTTC.

This clone appeared a single time. The chain combines TRBV19 with TRBJ1-1, with no clear D. In germline, CDR1 is LNHDA, CDR2 SQIVND (reference sequence). Trimming took off 6 bases at V and 4 bases at J, with 15 bases between the two ends. The CDR3 has 14 residues. CDR3: CASSPVRFGTEAFF. CDR3 DNA: TGTGCCAGTAGCCCCGTGAGGTTTGGCACTGAAGCTTTCTTT.

The V gene is TRBV5-1, the J gene TRBJ1-3; a possible D gene is TRBD1 (5 bases). V dropped 2 bases and J dropped 2 bases, with 11 bases sitting between them. CDR3 length: 15 residues. Germline CDR1 and CDR2: SGHRS and YFSETQ. This chain's CDR3 is CASSLAGKPGNTIYF. The CDR3 DNA reads as TGCGCCAGCAGCTTAGCAGGGAAACCTGGAAACACCATATATTTT.

The gene calls are TRBV18 and TRBJ2-7; 7 positions match TRBD1. The V gene's germline CDR1 is KGHSH and CDR2 LQKENI. This CDR3 contains 15 residues. Losses at the gene ends were 0 bases for V and 2 bases for J; bases not matched to a gene: 4. The CDR3 here is CASSPPIGQAYEQYF. CDR3 bases: TGTGCCAGCTCACCACCGATCGGACAGGCCTACGAGCAGTACTTC.

The chain is built from TRBV6-1 and TRBJ1-6; 10 bases line up with TRBD1. The CDR3 spans 16 residues. Germline V gene sequence: CDR1 MNHNS, CDR2 SASEGT. The trim removed 2 bases at V and 9 bases at J, leaving 7 bases unmatched. The CDR3 sequence: CASSETSGTGASPLHF. The CDR3, as DNA: TGTGCCAGCAGTGAAACATCCGGGACAGGGGCTTCACCCCTCCACTTT.

This chain links TRBV7-2 with TRBJ1-2; unclear D gene. CDR3 length: 14 amino acids. The V gene's germline CDR1 is SGHTA and CDR2 FQGNSA. V lost 1 base to trimming and J lost 6 bases, with 12 bases between them. CDR3 protein: CASSLVANSNGYTF. As DNA, the CDR3 is TGTGCCAGCAGCTTAGTGGCAAACTCTAATGGCTACACCTTC.

The V gene is TRBV2, the J gene TRBJ1-5; 9 nucleotides line up with TRBD1. This CDR3 contains 19 residues. CDR1 is SNHLY, CDR2 FYNNEI, per germline. V lost 8 bases to trimming and J lost 5 bases; unmatched junction nucleotides: 22. Here the CDR3 reads CASGTGASGTGRRDQPQHF. The CDR3 nucleotides read TGTGCCAGCGGCACAGGGGCTTCCGGGACAGGGCGTCGGGATCAGCCCCAGCATTTT.

J is TRBJ1-2 and V is TRBV23-1; 8 nucleotides align to TRBD1. TRBV23-1 is designated an ORF whose function remains uncertain. V lost 2 bases, J lost 2 bases, and 4 bases stayed unmatched. The CDR3 is made up of 15 amino acids. The CDR3, as DNA: TGCGCCAGCAGTCAACAGCGGACAGGGAACTATGGCTACACCTTC. It is translated as CASSQQRTGNYGYTF.

The rearrangement joins TRBV20-1 to TRBJ1-1; D is undetermined. The CDR3 contains 10 residues. The germline V gene has CDR1 DFQATT and CDR2 SNEGSKA (reference sequence). With 6 bases removed from V and 4 bases from J, the gap between germline ends came to 6 bases. CDR3 in DNA: TGCAGTGCCAGTCCCACTGAAGCTTTCTTT. Amino acids: CSASPTEAFF.

J is TRBJ2-7 and V is TRBV2; D call uncertain. Trimming pared 0 bases from V and 1 base from J, leaving 7 bases between. Germline assignment: CDR1 SNHLY and CDR2 FYNNEI. This CDR3 has 14 amino acids. The CDR3 protein is CASSEARQSYEQYF. For the CDR3, the DNA is TGTGCCAGCAGTGAAGCGCGGCAGTCCTACGAGCAGTACTTC.

This clone is a singleton in its sample. The genes are TRBV20-1 and TRBJ2-7, with D maybe TRBD1 (5 bases). The CDR3 has 11 residues. Trimming cost V 2 bases and J 3 bases, with 5 bases left between them. Germline V gives CDR1 DFQATT, CDR2 SNEGSKA (reference sequence). CDR3 nucleotide sequence: TGCAGTGCTAGACAGGGCTACGAGCAGTACTTC. Amino acid sequence: CSARQGYEQYF.

This clone was recorded once. J is TRBJ2-5 and V is TRBV2; 10 bases map to TRBD2. The ends lost 4 bases at V and 2 bases at J; junction bases unmatched: 7. The CDR3 is 16 amino acids. Per germline, CDR1 SNHLY and CDR2 FYNNEI. The CDR3 sequence: CASSGPGLAHQETQYF. DNA for the CDR3: TGTGCCAGCAGTGGCCCGGGACTAGCGCATCAAGAGACCCAGTACTTC.

This chain connects TRBV28 to TRBJ2-5; possibly TRBD1 for D (6 bases). Germline loops: CDR1 MDHEN, CDR2 SYDVKM. This CDR3 spans 16 amino acids. V lost 2 bases, J lost 1 base, and 14 bases lay in between. The CDR3 region is CASSLGGHGPQETQYF. The CDR3 DNA follows: TGTGCCAGCAGTTTAGGGGGCCACGGCCCCCAAGAGACCCAGTACTTC.

The chain recombines TRBV2 with TRBJ1-1; a possible D gene is TRBD1 (5 bases). The length of the CDR3 is 14 residues. The V and J ends lost 6 bases and 4 bases respectively, with 15 bases between them. Germline V gene lookup returns CDR1 SNHLY and CDR2 FYNNEI. This CDR3 is CASRFWDGGTEAFF. In DNA form, the CDR3 reads TGTGCCAGCAGATTTTGGGACGGTGGCACTGAAGCTTTCTTT.

The chain combines TRBV5-6 with TRBJ2-7, with 7 bases matching TRBD1. After removal of 6 bases from V and 3 bases from J, the junction contained 3 bases not matched to a gene. This CDR3 has 12 amino acids. In germline, CDR1 is SGHDT, CDR2 YYEEEE. The CDR3 spells CASTRQGYEQYF. Written as DNA, the CDR3 is TGTGCCAGCACCCGACAGGGCTACGAGCAGTACTTC. The whole variable domain, remainder taken from reference TRBV5-6 and TRBJ2-7, is DAGVTQSPTHLIKTRGQQVTLRCSPKSGHDTVSWYQQALGQGPQFIFQYYEEEERQRGNFPDRFSGHQFPNYSSELNVNALLLGDSALYLCASTRQGYEQYFGPGTRLTVT.

The rearrangement links TRBV11-2 to TRBJ2-5; D may be TRBD1 (6 bases). Germline lookup yields CDR1 SGHAT and CDR2 FQNNGV. The CDR3 is 15 residues long. V lost 0 bases to trimming and J lost 4 bases, with 12 bases between them. The CDR3 bases are TGTGCCAGCAGCTTAGATCCTGGGGGCCTAGAGACCCAGTACTTC. Translated: CASSLDPGGLETQYF.

The chain has TRBV5-5 and TRBJ2-1; D possibly matches TRBD1 or TRBD2 (5 bases each). Germline lookup yields CDR1 SGHKS and CDR2 YYEKEE (reference sequence). V was shortened by 3 bases and J by 4 bases, with 11 bases between the two germline ends. CDR3 size: 14 residues. In DNA, the CDR3 is TGTGCCAGCAGCTCCCGGGACCGTTACAATGAGCAGTTCTTC. It yields the protein CASSSRDRYNEQFF.

The chain is built from TRBV3-1 (or the pseudogene TRBV3-2) and TRBJ2-5; D is undetermined. Germline V gives CDR1 LGHDT, CDR2 YNNKEL (reference sequence). The CDR3 runs 13 residues. Trimming removed 2 bases at V and 1 base at J, with 5 bases between. The CDR3 coding sequence is TGTGCCAGCAGCCAACCCAGCCAAGAGACCCAGTACTTC. It codes for CASSQPSQETQYF.

This chain uses TRBV3-1 (or the pseudogene TRBV3-2) with TRBJ2-5; D gene uncertain. This CDR3 is built from 12 residues. V was pared by 0 bases and J by 5 bases, with 4 bases between. Germline V lookup: CDR1 LGHDT, CDR2 YNNKEL (reference sequence). The CDR3 nucleotides read TGTGCCAGCAGCCAAGATACGGAGACCCAGTACTTC. It encodes CASSQDTETQYF.

The V gene is TRBV28, the J gene TRBJ2-3, with TRBD2 matching over 9 bases. The CDR3 has 16 residues. CDR1 and CDR2 (germline): MDHEN, SYDVKM. J was trimmed by 2 bases and V by 7 bases; bases with no gene match: 10. CDR3 loop: CASILGLAGPTDTQYF. CDR3 sequence (DNA): TGTGCCAGCATCCTGGGGCTAGCGGGGCCCACAGATACGCAGTATTTT.

V gene TRBV6-5 combines with J gene TRBJ2-3, with a weak D call TRBD2 (5 bases). The CDR3 loop spans 15 amino acids. Germline V gene data show CDR1 as MNHEY and CDR2 as SVGAGI. Trimming stripped 6 bases from V and 1 base from J, with 14 bases between. The CDR3 protein is CASRPSGSGTDTQYF. For the CDR3, the DNA is TGTGCCAGCAGGCCAAGTGGGAGCGGCACAGATACGCAGTATTTT.

This clone was picked up one time. V and J are TRBV2 and TRBJ2-3; D assignment may be TRBD1 or TRBD2 (5 bases each). Germline-derived CDR1 and CDR2 are SNHLY and FYNNEI. The CDR3 extends over 15 amino acids. Trimming shortened V by 6 bases and J by 0 bases, and 13 bases separated the two germline ends. The CDR3 loop reads CASRRDGASTDTQYF. The CDR3 DNA is TGTGCCAGCAGGAGGGACGGGGCTAGCACAGATACGCAGTATTTT.

This rearrangement joins TRBV28 to TRBJ2-1; 13 nucleotides line up with TRBD2. Trimming cost V 2 bases and J 6 bases; bases outside gene matches: 7. CDR3 length equals 17 residues. Germline-derived CDR1 and CDR2 are MDHEN and SYDVKM. This CDR3 reads CASSLRLAGGPGNEQFF. CDR3 nucleotides: TGTGCCAGCAGTTTAAGACTAGCGGGAGGCCCTGGCAATGAGCAGTTCTTC.

V is TRBV12-3 or TRBV12-4 and J is TRBJ2-7; no clear D gene. The CDR3 totals 12 residues. Deletions cut 5 bases from V and 2 bases from J, with 7 bases between. The CDR3 is CASSGRTYEQYF. The CDR3 bases are TGTGCCAGCAGTGGACGGACCTACGAGCAGTACTTC.

The V gene is TRBV5-4, the J gene TRBJ2-5; 9 bases agree with TRBD1. V was clipped by 5 bases and J by 3 bases; unmatched bases: 8. This CDR3 is built from 15 residues. Germline V gene data show CDR1 as SGHNT and CDR2 as YYREEE (reference sequence). As DNA, the CDR3 is TGTGCCAGCAGTTTGCGGGACAGGGAAAAAGAGACCCAGTACTTC. Amino acid sequence: CASSLRDREKETQYF. Combining the CDR3 with reference TRBV5-4 and TRBJ2-5 gives the whole variable domain ETGVTQSPTHLIKTRGQQVTLRCSSQSGHNTVSWYQQALGQGPQFIFQYYREEENGRGNFPPRFSGLQFPNYSSELNVNALELDDSALYLCASSLRDREKETQYFGPGTRLLVL.